This passage covers 27 T cell receptor beta chains from one sample sequenced in a study of OX40 agonist ivuxolimab in advanced cancers. Clones were read by immunoSEQ multiplex PCR, and TCRdb kept only the in-frame ones, dropping some. There are some 44,000 clones in the sample; around 80% occur only once, and approximately 5.1% lies in the top ten. The sample here was CD4+ or CD8+ T cells sorted from blood, taken in a trial of the OX40 agonist ivuxolimab. The receptor source for this set is an adult with an advanced solid tumor such as melanoma, head and neck, liver or kidney cancer.

This clone was detected a few times. V and J are TRBV7-2 and TRBJ2-1, with TRBD2 identical over 11 bases. Germline assignment: CDR1 SGHTA and CDR2 FQGNSA. V shed 7 bases, J shed 5 bases, and the junction held 7 bases outside the gene matches. The CDR3 has 15 amino acids. The CDR3 spells CASTRTSGLNNEQFF. DNA of the CDR3: TGTGCCAGCACTAGGACTAGCGGGCTGAACAATGAGCAGTTCTTC.

The chain couples TRBV5-4 to TRBJ2-7, with TRBD2 matching 7 bases. This CDR3 is built from 15 residues. Germline assignment: CDR1 SGHNT and CDR2 YYREEE (reference sequence). Unmatched junction bases numbered 6, after V lost 2 bases and J lost 1 base. In nucleotides, the CDR3 is TGTGCCAGCAGCTTAGCGGGAACCCGTTCCTACGAGCAGTACTTC. Amino acid sequence: CASSLAGTRSYEQYF.

The rearrangement uses TRBV9 and TRBJ1-2, with a tentative D call TRBD1 (6 bases). The CDR3 has 14 amino acids. CDR1 and CDR2 from the germline V gene are SGDLS and YYNGEE. V lost 2 bases to trimming and J lost 0 bases, with 8 bases between them. DNA for the CDR3: TGTGCCAGCAGCGTTGGGGGCCCTAACTATGGCTACACCTTC. As protein: CASSVGGPNYGYTF.

The rearrangement joins TRBV2 to TRBJ2-5; D possibly corresponds to TRBD2 (5 bases). CDR1 SNHLY and CDR2 FYNNEI come from the germline V gene. V was shortened by 7 bases and J by 5 bases, with 11 bases between the two germline ends. The CDR3 consists of 12 residues. The CDR3 bases are TGTGCCAGCACGGCCGGGGTGGAGACCCAGTACTTC. Amino acid sequence: CASTAGVETQYF. The complete variable domain, with remaining parts taken from reference TRBV2 and TRBJ2-5, reads EPEVTQTPSHQVTQMGQEVILRCVPISNHLYFYWYRQILGQKVEFLVSFYNNEISEKSEIFDDQFSVERPDGSNFTLKIRSTKLEDSAMYFCASTAGVETQYFGPGTRLLVL.

The chain couples TRBV6-6 to TRBJ2-2, with 10 bases matching TRBD1. V shed 7 bases, J shed 8 bases, and the junction held 10 bases outside the gene matches. Germline V gene data show CDR1 as MNHNY and CDR2 as SVGAGI (reference sequence). The CDR3 is 15 amino acids. Here the CDR3 reads CASNNRDRGSGELFF. In nucleotides, the CDR3 is TGTGCCAGCAATAACCGGGACAGGGGTTCGGGGGAGCTGTTTTTT.

This chain links TRBV6-5 with TRBJ1-4; D is possibly TRBD1 (5 bases). V shed 5 bases and J shed 5 bases, with 15 bases lying between them. Germline V gene lookup returns CDR1 MNHEY and CDR2 SVGAGI. The CDR3 loop spans 15 amino acids. Written as DNA, the CDR3 is TGTGCCAGCAGTGGCTTGGGGGGGAAGAATGAAAAACTGTTTTTT. Translation gives CASSGLGGKNEKLFF.

V usage is TRBV11-3 and J usage is TRBJ2-2; no clear D gene. The CDR3 spans 15 residues. The germline CDR1 and CDR2 sequences are SGHNT and YENEEA. V was pared by 5 bases and J by 1 base, with 11 bases between. CDR3 bases: TGTGCCAGCAGCGCCCCATACAGGAACACCGGGGAGCTGTTTTTT. Amino acid sequence: CASSAPYRNTGELFF.

Concerning this clone: Other DNA sequences within the sample encode an identical CDR3. The CDR3 DNA is TGTGCCAGCAGTCCATCGACAGGGGACTATGGCTACACCTTC. This gives the protein CASSPSTGDYGYTF. The chain couples TRBV9 to TRBJ1-2; 8 nucleotides line up with TRBD1. This CDR3 region has 14 residues. V gave up 5 bases and J gave up 3 bases; unmatched junction bases: 6. CDR1 and CDR2 from the germline V gene are SGDLS and YYNGEE.

The chain employs TRBV27 and TRBJ2-1, with D possibly TRBD2 on 5 matching bases. This CDR3 has 12 amino acids. Germline V gives CDR1 MNHEY, CDR2 SMNVEV (reference sequence). Trimming cost V 8 bases and J 9 bases, with 14 bases left between them. The CDR3, as DNA: TGTGCCAGCCGCGTGAGCGAGGGTGAGCAGTTCTTC. This sequence encodes CASRVSEGEQFF.

The V call is TRBV19, the J call TRBJ2-4; TRBD2 aligns across 12 bases. Germline lookup yields CDR1 LNHDA and CDR2 SQIVND (reference sequence). The J segment lost 1 base and the V segment lost 3 bases, leaving 10 bases of the junction unmatched. The CDR3 runs 19 residues. CDR3 amino acids: CASSMTTSGGASAKNIQYF. The DNA for the CDR3 is TGTGCCAGTAGTATGACGACTAGCGGGGGTGCCTCGGCCAAAAACATTCAGTACTTC. Complete variable domain (other parts from reference TRBV19 and TRBJ2-4): DGGITQSPKYLFRKEGQNVTLSCEQNLNHDAMYWYRQDPGQGLRLIYYSQIVNDFQKGDIAEGYSVSREKKESFPLTVTSAQKNPTAFYLCASSMTTSGGASAKNIQYFGAGTRLSVL.

The chain combines TRBV11-3 with TRBJ1-6; the match to TRBD1 covers 7 bases. In germline, CDR1 is SGHNT, CDR2 YENEEA. The CDR3 has 15 amino acids. J gave up 13 bases and V 5 bases, and 14 bases lay outside the gene matches. The CDR3 coding sequence is TGTGCCAGCAGCCCTTCGGGGAGGGGGCAGGGTCCCCTCCACTTT. Amino acids: CASSPSGRGQGPLHF. The entire variable domain, with the rest obtained from reference TRBV11-3 and TRBJ1-6, is as follows: EAGVVQSPRYKIIEKKQPVAFWCNPISGHNTLYWYLQNLGQGPELLIRYENEEAVDDSQLPKDRFSAERLKGVDSTLKIQPAELGDSAVYLCASSPSGRGQGPLHFGNGTRLTVT.

V usage is TRBV5-1 and J usage is TRBJ2-7; tentatively, D is TRBD1 (6 bases). The CDR3 extends over 15 amino acids. Germline lookup yields CDR1 SGHRS and CDR2 YFSETQ. The V end lost 4 bases, the J end lost 0 bases, and 14 bases lay between the germline ends. The CDR3: CASSPGTTSSYEQYF. For the CDR3, the DNA is TGCGCCAGCAGCCCCGGGACAACAAGCTCCTACGAGCAGTACTTC.

The CDR3 loop is CASSLNAQPQHF. CDR3 sequence (DNA): TGTGCCAGCAGCTTAAATGCTCAGCCCCAGCATTTT. The chain carries TRBV7-9 and TRBJ1-5; D not certain. V was clipped by 2 bases and J by 6 bases, with 5 bases between them. The length of the CDR3 is 12 residues. Germline CDR1 and CDR2: SEHNR and FQNEAQ (reference sequence). Together with reference TRBV7-9 and TRBJ1-5, the CDR3 gives the full variable domain: DTGVSQNPRHKITKRGQNVTFRCDPISEHNRLYWYRQTLGQGPEFLTYFQNEAQLEKSRLLSDRFSAERPKGSFSTLEIQRTEQGDSAMYLCASSLNAQPQHFGDGTRLSIL.

This clone was recorded a few times. J is TRBJ1-1 and V is TRBV29-1, with a tentative D call TRBD1 (6 bases). This CDR3 region has 13 residues. Germline V gene data show CDR1 as SQVTM and CDR2 as ANQGSEA. The V gene lost 5 bases and the J gene lost 0 bases, with 10 bases spanning the gap. CDR3 in amino acids: CSVFEGVNTEAFF. The CDR3 nucleotides are TGCAGCGTTTTTGAGGGGGTGAACACTGAAGCTTTCTTT.

This clone appeared a few times. This rearrangement joins TRBV5-6 to TRBJ2-4, with D possibly matching TRBD1 (6 bases). Germline CDR1 and CDR2: SGHDT and YYEEEE. This CDR3 contains 16 residues. Deletions cut 4 bases from V and 3 bases from J, with 17 bases between. The CDR3 sequence is CASSTGQTLGKNIQYF. The CDR3 region has the DNA TGTGCCAGCAGCACCGGACAGACCCTAGGCAAAAACATTCAGTACTTC.

This chain connects TRBV2 to TRBJ1-5, with D unclear. Germline loops: CDR1 SNHLY, CDR2 FYNNEI. V dropped 7 bases and J dropped 2 bases, with 15 bases sitting between them. The length of the CDR3 is 15 residues. This chain's CDR3 is CASITDRSGNQPQHF. CDR3 sequence (DNA): TGTGCCAGCATTACGGATAGATCGGGCAATCAGCCCCAGCATTTT.

The chain recombines TRBV6-6 with TRBJ1-5; D is ambiguous. The V end lost 6 bases, the J end lost 0 bases, and 12 bases lay between the germline ends. Germline V lookup: CDR1 MNHNY, CDR2 SVGAGI (reference sequence). The CDR3 is made up of 15 amino acids. As DNA, the CDR3 is TGTGCCAGCAGGCCCCGGGCAGATAGCAATCAGCCCCAGCATTTT. Its protein is CASRPRADSNQPQHF.

This clone was seen a single time. V usage is TRBV15 and J usage is TRBJ2-6, with D unresolved. Germline V lookup: CDR1 LNHNV, CDR2 YYDKDF (reference sequence). The CDR3 spans 12 residues. V was trimmed by 7 bases and J by 4 bases, leaving 5 bases between them. The CDR3 nucleotides are TGTGCCACCACAGGAGGGGCCAACGTCCTGACTTTC. It yields the protein CATTGGANVLTF.

The chain combines TRBV5-1 with TRBJ2-3, with D possibly being TRBD2 (6 bases). V dropped 4 bases and J dropped 0 bases, with 9 bases sitting between them. The CDR3 is made up of 14 amino acids. Germline V gene lookup returns CDR1 SGHRS and CDR2 YFSETQ. CDR3 sequence (DNA): TGCGCCAGCAGCCCCGGGACTAGCACAGATACGCAGTATTTT. This codes for CASSPGTSTDTQYF. The full variable domain, completed using reference TRBV5-1 and TRBJ2-3, is KAGVTQTPRYLIKTRGQQVTLSCSPISGHRSVSWYQQTPGQGLQFLFEYFSETQRNKGNFPGRFSGRQFSNSRSEMNVSTLELGDSALYLCASSPGTSTDTQYFGPGTRLTVL.

This clone was observed a handful of times. The gene calls are TRBV29-1 and TRBJ1-2; possible D gene TRBD1, 5 bases. The germline CDR1 and CDR2 sequences are SQVTM and ANQGSEA. CDR3 length: 14 amino acids. Deletions cut 1 base from V and 6 bases from J, with 15 bases between. The CDR3 spells CSVEVNQGLDGYTF. The CDR3 bases are TGCAGCGTTGAAGTAAACCAGGGATTGGATGGCTACACCTTC.

This chain connects TRBV18 to TRBJ2-7, with D maybe TRBD1 (5 bases). The V and J ends lost 0 bases and 2 bases respectively, with 11 bases between them. This CDR3 is built from 15 residues. The germline V gene encodes CDR1 KGHSH and CDR2 LQKENI. CDR3 DNA: TGTGCCAGCTCACCACCTTCGGCAGGGACCTACGAGCAGTACTTC. Residues: CASSPPSAGTYEQYF. Full variable domain (remainder filled in from reference TRBV18 and TRBJ2-7): NAGVMQNPRHLVRRRGQEARLRCSPMKGHSHVYWYRQLPEEGLKFMVYLQKENIIDESGMPKERFSAEFPKEGPSILRIQQVVRGDSAAYFCASSPPSAGTYEQYFGPGTRLTVT.

This clone occurred once. The chain recombines TRBV5-4 with TRBJ2-1; no firm D call. Germline V lookup: CDR1 SGHNT, CDR2 YYREEE (reference sequence). Trimming took off 3 bases at V and 10 bases at J, with 11 bases between the two ends. The CDR3 totals 12 residues. CDR3 DNA sequence: TGTGCCAGCAGCTGGGTTGGCACGGAGCAGTTCTTC. Residues: CASSWVGTEQFF.

The chain employs TRBV9 and TRBJ2-1; D may be TRBD1 (5 bases). CDR3 length equals 15 residues. V gave up 0 bases and J gave up 8 bases, with 15 bases separating them. Germline V lookup: CDR1 SGDLS, CDR2 YYNGEE. The CDR3 sequence is CASSVGGHRFDEQFF. CDR3 bases: TGTGCCAGCAGCGTAGGCGGACATCGTTTCGATGAGCAGTTCTTC.

This clone occurred a few times. The rearrangement uses TRBV27 and TRBJ2-1; the D is unclear. CDR3 length: 13 amino acids. V lost 6 bases, J lost 4 bases, and 10 bases lay in between. The V gene's germline CDR1 is MNHEY and CDR2 SMNVEV (reference sequence). The CDR3 DNA sequence: TGTGCCAGCAGCCCTACCCGTTACAATGAGCAGTTCTTC. Protein: CASSPTRYNEQFF.

The CDR3 nucleotides are TGTGCCAGCTCACCACGCGGACAGGGATTTTACGAGCAGTACTTC. This sequence encodes CASSPRGQGFYEQYF. The V and J genes are TRBV18 and TRBJ2-7; 8 bases fit TRBD1. Trimming at V came to 1 base and at J to 4 bases, leaving 6 bases not matched to a gene. The CDR3 runs to 15 residues. Looked up from germline, CDR1 is KGHSH and CDR2 is LQKENI. Full variable domain (remainder filled in from reference TRBV18 and TRBJ2-7): NAGVMQNPRHLVRRRGQEARLRCSPMKGHSHVYWYRQLPEEGLKFMVYLQKENIIDESGMPKERFSAEFPKEGPSILRIQQVVRGDSAAYFCASSPRGQGFYEQYFGPGTRLTVT.

The chain joins TRBV7-8 to TRBJ2-5; 7 bases align to TRBD2. This CDR3 comprises 16 residues. J lost 5 bases, V lost 1 base, and 10 bases had no gene match. Germline V gene data show CDR1 as SGHVS and CDR2 as FQNEAQ. DNA for the CDR3: TGTGCCAGCAGCTTAGGTGGGGCTAGAGCGGGGGAGACCCAGTACTTC. This gives the protein CASSLGGARAGETQYF.

The V and J genes are TRBV5-1 and TRBJ2-7; 11 bases map to TRBD2. From germline, CDR1 is SGHRS and CDR2 YFSETQ. This CDR3 comprises 16 residues. The V gene end was trimmed by 0 bases and the J gene end by 6 bases; junction bases not matched to a gene: 8. CDR3 nucleotides: TGCGCCAGCAGCTTGGTTTCATCGGGGACTAGCGGCGAGCAGTACTTC. It encodes CASSLVSSGTSGEQYF.